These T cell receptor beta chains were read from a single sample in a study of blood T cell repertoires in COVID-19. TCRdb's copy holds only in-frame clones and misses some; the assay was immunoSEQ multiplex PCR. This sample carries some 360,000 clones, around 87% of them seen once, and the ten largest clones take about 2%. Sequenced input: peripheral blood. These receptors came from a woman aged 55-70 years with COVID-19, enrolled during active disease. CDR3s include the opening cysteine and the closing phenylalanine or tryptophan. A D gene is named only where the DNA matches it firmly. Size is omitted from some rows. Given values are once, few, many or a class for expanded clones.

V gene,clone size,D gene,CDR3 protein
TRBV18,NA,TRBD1,CASSPLIGGVGEQFF
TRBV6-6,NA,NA,CASRTGMTGNTIYF
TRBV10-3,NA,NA,CAISPQGLSSYNSPLHF
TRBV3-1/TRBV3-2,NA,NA,CASSPRLNTEAFF
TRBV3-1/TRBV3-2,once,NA,CASSPKDRGAKNIQYF
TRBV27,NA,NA,CASSLRQGLKNTEAFF
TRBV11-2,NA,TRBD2,CASSLAPRTSGVQTQYF
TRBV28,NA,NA,CASSLSAGSGNTIYF
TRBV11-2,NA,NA,CASRATGVNEQFF
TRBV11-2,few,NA,CASSLQSNTEAFF
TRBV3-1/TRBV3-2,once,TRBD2,CASSQGLADAYEQYF
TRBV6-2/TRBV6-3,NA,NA,CASSPYGGTNTEAFF
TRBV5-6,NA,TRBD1,CASSRVAGGSEQYF
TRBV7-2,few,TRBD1,CASSFSPLQGAGNTIYF
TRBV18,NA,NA,CASSPWAGNEQYF
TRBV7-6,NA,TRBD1,CASSLGQGQNSPLHF
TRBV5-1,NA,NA,CASSLENRNYGYTF
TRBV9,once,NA,CASSYDITYEQYF
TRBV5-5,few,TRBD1,CASSYSGGPQPQHF
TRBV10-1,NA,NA,CASSAGRYNSPLHF
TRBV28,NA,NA,CASSFISGGARGYTF
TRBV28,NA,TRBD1,CASSYRGMGEKLFF